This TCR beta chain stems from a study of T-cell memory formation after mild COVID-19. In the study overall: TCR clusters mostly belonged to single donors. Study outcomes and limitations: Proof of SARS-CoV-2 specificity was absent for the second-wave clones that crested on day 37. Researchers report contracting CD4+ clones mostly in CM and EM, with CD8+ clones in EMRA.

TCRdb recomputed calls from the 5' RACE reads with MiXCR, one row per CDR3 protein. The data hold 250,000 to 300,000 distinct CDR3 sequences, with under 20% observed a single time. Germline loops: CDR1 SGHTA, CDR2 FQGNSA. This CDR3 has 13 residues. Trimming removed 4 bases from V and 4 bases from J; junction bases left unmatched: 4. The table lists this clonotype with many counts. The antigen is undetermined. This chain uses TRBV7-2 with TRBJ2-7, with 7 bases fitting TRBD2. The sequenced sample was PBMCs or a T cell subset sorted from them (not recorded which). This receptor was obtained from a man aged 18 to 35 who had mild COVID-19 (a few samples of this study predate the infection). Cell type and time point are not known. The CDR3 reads CASSSTGGYEQYF. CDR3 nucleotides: TGTGCCAGCAGCTCCACGGGGGGATACGAGCAGTACTTC.